These 23 T cell receptor beta chains originate from one sample sequenced in a study of blood T cell repertoires in COVID-19 (dated by TCRdb to the early 2020s). Library construction relied on the immunoSEQ multiplex PCR assay. TCRdb holds this immuneACCESS table with in-frame rearrangements only. Some clones are missing; in checked studies, unresolved V genes explain under half, and the rest has no known cause. This sample gives a few hundred thousand clones in total; roughly 91% of them show up just once. The ten largest clonotypes hold under 2.5% of the sample. Input material: PBMCs or T cells enriched from blood (not recorded which). Receptors were obtained from an older woman who had recovered from COVID-19.

The chain links TRBV28 to TRBJ1-3, with 10 bases aligning to TRBD1. This CDR3 is built from 16 residues. V dropped 6 bases and J dropped 0; count of bases not matched to a gene: 5. Germline loops: CDR1 MDHEN, CDR2 SYDVKM. The CDR3: CASREGTGASGNTIYF. DNA for the CDR3: TGTGCCAGCAGAGAAGGGACAGGGGCCTCTGGAAACACCATATATTTT.

This clone was seen only once. J is TRBJ1-1 and V is TRBV18, with D tentatively TRBD1 (5 bases). The ends were cut back, 6 bases at V and 0 bases at J, with 20 bases in the middle. This CDR3 is 17 amino acids long. Germline values: CDR1 KGHSH, CDR2 LQKENI. CDR3 nucleotide sequence: TGTGCCAGCTCCCAATATCAGGGTGTGTTCATGAACACTGAAGCTTTCTTT. Amino acids: CASSQYQGVFMNTEAFF.

The chain has TRBV18 and TRBJ2-7; possibly TRBD1 for D (6 bases). This CDR3 is built from 15 residues. CDR1 is KGHSH and CDR2 is LQKENI in the germline V gene. V dropped 0 bases and J dropped 0 bases, with 9 bases sitting between them. The CDR3 loop reads CASSPPRQVSYEQYF. CDR3 DNA sequence: TGTGCCAGCTCACCACCGCGACAGGTCTCCTACGAGCAGTACTTC.

The chain couples TRBV7-8 to TRBJ1-2, with 7 nucleotides matching TRBD1. The CDR3 is made up of 15 amino acids. The V segment lost 2 bases and the J segment 4 bases; nucleotides outside the gene matches: 7. Germline CDR1 SGHVS, CDR2 FQNEAQ. The CDR3 sequence is CASSLRQGPVYGYTF. DNA of the CDR3: TGTGCCAGCAGCTTACGACAGGGCCCCGTCTATGGCTACACCTTC.

The chain is built from TRBV7-3 and TRBJ2-1; 11 bases agree with TRBD2. Germline-derived CDR1 and CDR2 are SGHTA and FQGTGA. The J segment lost 7 bases and the V segment lost 5 bases, leaving 16 bases of the junction unmatched. CDR3 size: 18 residues. This chain's CDR3 is CASSHIGGLAGGPNEQFF. The CDR3 region has the DNA TGTGCCAGCAGCCACATAGGTGGGCTAGCGGGGGGCCCTAATGAGCAGTTCTTC.

CDR3 region: CASSLLAGENIQYF. The CDR3 bases are TGTGCCAGCAGTTTACTAGCGGGGGAAAACATTCAGTACTTC. The V call is TRBV5-5, the J call TRBJ2-4; 11 bases line up with TRBD2. The CDR3 contains 14 residues. CDR1 is SGHKS and CDR2 is YYEKEE in the germline V gene (reference sequence). V gave up 5 bases and J gave up 5 bases; unmatched junction bases: 3.

The chain recombines TRBV3-1 (or the pseudogene TRBV3-2) with TRBJ1-2; 8 bases match TRBD1. V dropped 0 bases and J dropped 5; count of bases not matched to a gene: 11. The CDR3 loop spans 17 amino acids. In germline, CDR1 is LGHDT, CDR2 YNNKEL (reference sequence). This CDR3 reads CASSQDPGQGKGYGYTF. The CDR3 nucleotides read TGTGCCAGCAGCCAAGATCCTGGACAGGGCAAGGGGTATGGCTACACCTTC.

Only one count was recorded for this clone. The V call is TRBV16, the J call TRBJ2-1, with 8 bases that match TRBD1. This CDR3 has 14 amino acids. With V trimmed by 0 bases and J by 8 bases, 3 bases remained unmatched. Per the germline V gene, CDR1 is KGHSY and CDR2 is FQNENV. CDR3 protein: CASSQSGQGYEQFF. As DNA, the CDR3 is TGTGCCAGCAGCCAATCTGGACAGGGCTATGAGCAGTTCTTC.

This clone was seen once. This sequence joins TRBV18 and TRBJ1-4; D gene unclear. Germline loops: CDR1 KGHSH, CDR2 LQKENI. V gave up 1 base and J gave up 6 bases, with 6 bases separating them. There are 13 residues in the CDR3. The CDR3 sequence: CASSPRRDEKLFF. The CDR3 region has the DNA TGTGCCAGCTCACCACGACGGGATGAAAAACTGTTTTTT.

This rearrangement joins TRBV7-2 to TRBJ2-7, with unresolved D. The CDR3 runs 14 residues. Germline values: CDR1 SGHTA, CDR2 FQGNSA. V lost 1 base and J 1 base, leaving 8 bases between the germline ends. The CDR3: CASSLGLLSYEQYF. The CDR3 DNA reads TGTGCCAGCAGCTTAGGACTTTTATCCTACGAGCAGTACTTC.

The V and J genes are TRBV7-3 and TRBJ2-5; 11 nucleotides line up with TRBD2. CDR1 SGHTA and CDR2 FQGTGA come from the germline V gene. J gave up 4 bases and V 5 bases, and 3 bases lay outside the gene matches. The CDR3 extends over 14 amino acids. This CDR3 reads CASSPGTSGETQYF. CDR3 coding DNA: TGTGCCAGCAGCCCAGGGACTAGCGGAGAGACCCAGTACTTC.

A word on this clone: Other DNA sequences in the same sample also yield this CDR3. The chain carries TRBV24-1 and TRBJ2-2, with D possibly TRBD2 on 6 matching bases. Germline CDR1 KGHDR, CDR2 SFDVKD. This CDR3 has 16 amino acids. Trimming pared 4 bases from V and 3 bases from J, leaving 14 bases between. The CDR3, as DNA: TGTGCCACCAGTGACCCCGGGACTGGGGACACCGGGGAGCTGTTTTTT. Translating it yields CATSDPGTGDTGELFF.

This chain links TRBV7-9 with TRBJ2-1; the D gene is possibly TRBD2 (6 bases). V shed 5 bases and J shed 0 bases, with 11 bases lying between them. Per the germline V gene, CDR1 is SEHNR and CDR2 is FQNEAQ (reference sequence). This CDR3 comprises 15 residues. The CDR3 DNA is TGTGCCAGCAGCCTCCCGGGACTCTCCTACAATGAGCAGTTCTTC. Encoded protein: CASSLPGLSYNEQFF.

V is TRBV28 and J is TRBJ1-2; a weak D match, TRBD1 (6 bases). This CDR3 is built from 14 residues. Trimming removed 3 bases from V and 6 bases from J, with 14 bases in between. Germline V lookup: CDR1 MDHEN, CDR2 SYDVKM. CDR3 in amino acids: CASSFDRILNGYTF. For the CDR3, the DNA is TGTGCCAGCAGTTTCGACAGGATACTTAATGGCTACACCTTC.

V gene TRBV28 combines with J gene TRBJ2-1; D gene uncertain. In germline, CDR1 is MDHEN, CDR2 SYDVKM. The CDR3 runs 14 residues. V was cut by 7 bases and J by 1 base, with 11 bases left in between. The CDR3 sequence is CASNLPGSYNEQFF. The CDR3 DNA sequence: TGTGCCAGCAACTTGCCAGGTTCCTACAATGAGCAGTTCTTC.

The chain couples TRBV9 to TRBJ1-2; D not resolved. CDR3 size: 13 residues. V lost 3 bases and J lost 6, with 12 bases in between. Germline V gene sequence: CDR1 SGDLS, CDR2 YYNGEE. In DNA form, the CDR3 reads TGTGCCAGCAGCGCAACGGGGAGGGATGGCTACACCTTC. Residues: CASSATGRDGYTF.

This rearrangement joins TRBV20-1 to TRBJ1-4; no definite D call. The ends were cut back, 6 bases at V and 8 bases at J, with 10 bases in the middle. CDR1 and CDR2 (germline): DFQATT, SNEGSKA (reference sequence). The CDR3 runs to 11 residues. Here the CDR3 reads CSAPSGEKLFF. CDR3 nucleotide sequence: TGCAGTGCCCCGTCGGGGGAAAAACTGTTTTTT.

The rearrangement uses TRBV6-5 and TRBJ2-7, with D tentatively TRBD2 (6 bases). From germline, CDR1 is MNHEY and CDR2 SVGAGI. Trimming stripped 8 bases from V and 4 bases from J, with 15 bases between. There are 13 residues in the CDR3. CDR3 residues: CASGKPGVYEQYF. DNA for the CDR3: TGTGCCAGCGGGAAGCCGGGAGTATACGAGCAGTACTTC.

This rearrangement joins TRBV11-2 to TRBJ2-5; D might be TRBD2 (5 bases). This CDR3 comprises 15 residues. Trimming cost V 1 base and J 3 bases, with 12 bases left between them. Looked up from germline, CDR1 is SGHAT and CDR2 is FQNNGV. CDR3 bases: TGTGCCAGCAGCTTAGCTGTAGCGCGGAAAGAGACCCAGTACTTC. Protein: CASSLAVARKETQYF.

The chain has TRBV30 and TRBJ1-2; TRBD1 matches at 7 bases. Germline V gene data show CDR1 as GTSNPN and CDR2 as SVGIG (reference sequence). Losses at the gene ends were 3 bases for V and 7 bases for J; bases not matched to a gene: 2. This CDR3 is built from 11 residues. For the CDR3, the DNA is TGTGCCTGGAGACAGGGGTTTGGCTACACCTTC. It encodes CAWRQGFGYTF. The full variable domain, completed using reference TRBV30 and TRBJ1-2, is SQTIHQWPATLVQPVGSPLSLECTVEGTSNPNLYWYRQAAGRGLQLLFYSVGIGQISSEVPQNLSASRPQDRQFILSSKKLLLSDSGFYLCAWRQGFGYTFGSGTRLTVV.

The chain employs TRBV4-2 and TRBJ2-1; D may be TRBD2 (5 bases). V lost 0 bases to trimming and J lost 2 bases, with 11 bases between them. From germline, CDR1 is LGHNA and CDR2 YNFKEQ. This CDR3 has 16 residues. The CDR3 DNA is TGTGCCAGCAGCCAAGATCGAGCTAGCCCCTACAATGAGCAGTTCTTC. The encoded protein is CASSQDRASPYNEQFF.

The rearrangement uses TRBV6-5 and TRBJ1-6, with 8 bases identical to TRBD1. This CDR3 is built from 15 residues. J gave up 9 bases and V 6 bases, and 10 bases lay outside the gene matches. Per the germline V gene, CDR1 is MNHEY and CDR2 is SVGAGI. DNA of the CDR3: TGTGCCAGCAGACTTGCCGGGACAGGTAGTTCACCCCTCCACTTT. As protein: CASRLAGTGSSPLHF.

This sequence joins TRBV19 and TRBJ2-1; TRBD2 is a possible D gene (6 bases). The CDR3 consists of 18 residues. CDR1 is LNHDA and CDR2 is SQIVND in the germline V gene (reference sequence). The germline V and J ends were trimmed by 4 bases and 2 bases, with 21 bases remaining between them. CDR3 region: CASSKRRETPQPYNEQFF. CDR3 nucleotide sequence: TGTGCCAGTAGTAAGAGACGGGAGACCCCTCAGCCCTACAATGAGCAGTTCTTC. Full variable domain (remainder filled in from reference TRBV19 and TRBJ2-1): DGGITQSPKYLFRKEGQNVTLSCEQNLNHDAMYWYRQDPGQGLRLIYYSQIVNDFQKGDIAEGYSVSREKKESFPLTVTSAQKNPTAFYLCASSKRRETPQPYNEQFFGPGTRLTVL.